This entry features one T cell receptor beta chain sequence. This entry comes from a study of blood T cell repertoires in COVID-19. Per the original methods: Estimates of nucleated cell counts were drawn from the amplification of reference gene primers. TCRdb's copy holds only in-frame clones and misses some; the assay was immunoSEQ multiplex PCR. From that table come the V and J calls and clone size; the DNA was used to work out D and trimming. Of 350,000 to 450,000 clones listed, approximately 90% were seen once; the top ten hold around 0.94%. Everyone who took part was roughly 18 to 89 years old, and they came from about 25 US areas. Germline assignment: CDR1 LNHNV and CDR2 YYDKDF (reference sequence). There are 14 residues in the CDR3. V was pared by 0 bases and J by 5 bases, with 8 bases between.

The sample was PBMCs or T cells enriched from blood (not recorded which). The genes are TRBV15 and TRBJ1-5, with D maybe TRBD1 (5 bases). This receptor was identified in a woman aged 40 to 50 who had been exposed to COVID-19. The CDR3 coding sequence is TGTGCCACCAGCAGAGAGGGGGGGTATCAGCCCCAGCATTTT. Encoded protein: CATSREGGYQPQHF. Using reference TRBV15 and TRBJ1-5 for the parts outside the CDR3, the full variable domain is DAMVIQNPRYQVTQFGKPVTLSCSQTLNHNVMYWYQQKSSQAPKLLFHYYDKDFNNEADTPDNFQSRRPNTSFCFLDIRSPGLGDTAMYLCATSREGGYQPQHFGDGTRLSIL.